The subject of this entry is one TCR beta chain. V trimming: 10 bases; J trimming: 0 bases; junction bases outside the gene matches: 15. The CDR3 is 17 amino acids. Germline CDR1 is ENHRY and CDR2 is SYGVKD. This PCR relied on a set of 60 Vbeta primers and 13 Jbeta primers. TCRdb's copy holds only in-frame clones and misses some; the assay was immunoSEQ multiplex PCR. There are under 130,000 clones in the sample; around 80% occur only once, and over 9% lies in the top ten. This entry is derived from a study of cytomegalovirus exposure and HLA in healthy donors. Sequencing was done on a sample of PBMCs. The chain uses TRBV10-3 and TRBJ1-5; the match to TRBD1 covers 7 bases. The sequence derives from a woman aged 18-29 years in good health and CMV-seropositive. The CDR3 reads CATRKGGQLYSNQPQHF. The CDR3 DNA reads as TGTGCCACCCGCAAAGGGGGACAGTTGTATAGCAATCAGCCCCAGCATTTT.